Below are 5 T cell receptor beta chains sequenced from a single sample in a study of T cell responses to AZD1222 COVID-19 vaccine. Profiled with immunoSEQ multiplex PCR; TCRdb holds only in-frame clones, not every one. This sample yields about 160,000 clones, of which approximately 93% are seen a single time; 0.7% to 0.9% belongs to the top ten. Material: peripheral blood, obtained on day 0 of AZD1222 vaccination. The receptor set was obtained from an adult in good health.

The rearrangement uses TRBV11-2 and TRBJ2-1, with D tentatively TRBD1 (5 bases). The CDR3 runs to 15 residues. Germline CDR1 is SGHAT and CDR2 is FQNNGV. The V gene lost 5 bases and the J gene lost 0 bases, with 11 bases spanning the gap. The CDR3: CASSLRQSSYNEQFF. The CDR3 DNA is TGTGCCAGCAGCCTCCGACAGAGCTCCTACAATGAGCAGTTCTTC.

The chain is built from TRBV6-2 or TRBV6-3 and TRBJ1-1; D is ambiguous. CDR3 length: 14 residues. Germline CDR1 and CDR2: MNHEY and SVGEGT. V was pared by 5 bases and J by 3 bases, with 13 bases between. CDR3 nucleotides: TGTGCCAGCAGTCTCGGGAACCGGTACACTGAAGCTTTCTTT. Translated, it gives CASSLGNRYTEAFF.

The chain employs TRBV19 and TRBJ1-5; D unresolved. Germline values: CDR1 LNHDA, CDR2 SQIVND (reference sequence). Trimming shortened V by 3 bases and J by 3 bases, and 12 bases separated the two germline ends. CDR3 size: 15 residues. The CDR3: CASSMGQRPNQPQHF. In DNA, the CDR3 is TGTGCCAGTAGTATGGGCCAGCGGCCCAATCAGCCCCAGCATTTT.

The J gene is TRBJ1-2, the V gene TRBV5-8; D remains ambiguous. The CDR3 loop spans 12 amino acids. V dropped 3 bases and J dropped 6 bases, with 9 bases sitting between them. Per the germline V gene, CDR1 is SGHTS and CDR2 is YDEGEE. Written as DNA, the CDR3 is TGTGCCAGCAGCTCTGGACCACATGGCTACACCTTC. It encodes CASSSGPHGYTF.

V gene TRBV19 combines with J gene TRBJ1-4; 7 nucleotides match TRBD1. The germline gives CDR1 LNHDA, CDR2 SQIVND (reference sequence). The CDR3 extends over 16 amino acids. The V and J ends lost 1 base and 3 bases, in that order; junction bases with no gene match: 5. The CDR3 spells CASSIGPGQSNEKLFF. As DNA, the CDR3 is TGTGCCAGTAGTATAGGGCCGGGACAGTCTAATGAAAAACTGTTTTTT.